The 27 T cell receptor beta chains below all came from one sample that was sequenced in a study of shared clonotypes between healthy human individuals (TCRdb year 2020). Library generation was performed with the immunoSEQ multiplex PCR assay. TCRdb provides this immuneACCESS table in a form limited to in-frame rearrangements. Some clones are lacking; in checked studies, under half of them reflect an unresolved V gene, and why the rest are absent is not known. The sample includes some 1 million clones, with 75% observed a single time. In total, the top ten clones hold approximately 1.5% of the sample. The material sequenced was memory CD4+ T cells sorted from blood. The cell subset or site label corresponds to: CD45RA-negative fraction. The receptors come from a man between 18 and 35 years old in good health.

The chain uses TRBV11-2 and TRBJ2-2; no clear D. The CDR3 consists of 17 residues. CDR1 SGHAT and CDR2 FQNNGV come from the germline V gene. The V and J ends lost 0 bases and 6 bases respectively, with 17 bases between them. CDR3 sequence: CASSLDKWQEPSGELFF. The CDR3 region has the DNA TGTGCCAGCAGCTTAGATAAGTGGCAGGAACCCTCCGGGGAGCTGTTTTTT. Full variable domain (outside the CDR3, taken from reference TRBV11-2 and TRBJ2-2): EAGVAQSPRYKIIEKRQSVAFWCNPISGHATLYWYQQILGQGPKLLIQFQNNGVVDDSQLPKDRFSAERLKGVDSTLKIQPAKLEDSAVYLCASSLDKWQEPSGELFFGEGSRLTVL.

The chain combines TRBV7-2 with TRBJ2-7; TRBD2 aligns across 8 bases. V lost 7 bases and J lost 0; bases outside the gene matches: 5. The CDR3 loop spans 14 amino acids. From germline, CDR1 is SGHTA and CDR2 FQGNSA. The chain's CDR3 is CASNLAGNSYEQYF. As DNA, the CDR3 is TGTGCCAGCAATCTAGCGGGTAACTCCTACGAGCAGTACTTC. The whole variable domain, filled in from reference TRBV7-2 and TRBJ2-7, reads GAGVSQSPSNKVTEKGKDVELRCDPISGHTALYWYRQSLGQGLEFLIYFQGNSAPDKSGLPSDRFSAERTGGSVSTLTIQRTQQEDSAVYLCASNLAGNSYEQYFGPGTRLTVT.

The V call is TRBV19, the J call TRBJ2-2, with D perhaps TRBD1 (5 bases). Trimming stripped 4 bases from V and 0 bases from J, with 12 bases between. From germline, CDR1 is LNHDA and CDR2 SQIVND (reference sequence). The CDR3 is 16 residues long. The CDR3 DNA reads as TGTGCCAGTAGTAGTAAGGCCAGGGCGAACACCGGGGAGCTGTTTTTT. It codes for CASSSKARANTGELFF.

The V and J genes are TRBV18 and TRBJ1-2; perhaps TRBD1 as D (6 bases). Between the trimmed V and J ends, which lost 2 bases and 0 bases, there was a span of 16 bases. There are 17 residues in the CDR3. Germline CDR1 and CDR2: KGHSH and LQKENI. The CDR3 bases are TGTGCCAGCTCACCATCCGGGGGGCCTACAGCTAACTATGGCTACACCTTC. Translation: CASSPSGGPTANYGYTF.

CDR3 region: CAWSAWEKLFF. The CDR3, as DNA: TGTGCCTGGAGTGCCTGGGAAAAACTGTTTTTT. The genes are TRBV30 and TRBJ1-4; D remains ambiguous. The V end lost 1 base, the J end lost 8 bases, and 5 bases lay between the germline ends. This CDR3 is 11 amino acids long. CDR1 and CDR2 (germline): GTSNPN, SVGIG (reference sequence).

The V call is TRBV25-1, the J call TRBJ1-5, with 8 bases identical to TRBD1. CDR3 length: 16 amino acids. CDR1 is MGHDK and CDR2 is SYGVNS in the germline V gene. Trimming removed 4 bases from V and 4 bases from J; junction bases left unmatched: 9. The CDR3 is CASSAGTGVGNQPQHF. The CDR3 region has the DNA TGTGCCAGCAGTGCCGGGACAGGCGTGGGGAATCAGCCCCAGCATTTT.

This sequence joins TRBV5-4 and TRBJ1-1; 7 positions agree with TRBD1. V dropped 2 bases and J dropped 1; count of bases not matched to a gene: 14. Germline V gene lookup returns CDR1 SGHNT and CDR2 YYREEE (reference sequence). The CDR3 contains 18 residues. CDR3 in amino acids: CASSFSTSRGRGNTEAFF. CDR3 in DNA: TGTGCCAGCAGCTTCAGTACTTCCAGGGGGAGGGGGAACACTGAAGCTTTCTTT.

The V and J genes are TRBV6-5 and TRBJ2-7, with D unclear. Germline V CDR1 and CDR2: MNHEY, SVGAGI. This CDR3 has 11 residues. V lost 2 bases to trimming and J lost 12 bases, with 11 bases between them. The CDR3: CASSYRGDWYF. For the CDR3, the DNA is TGTGCCAGCAGTTACCGTGGGGATTGGTACTTC.

The CDR3 DNA is TGTGCCAGCAGCCCTGGGGGGGGCAGGGACTCTGGGGCCAACGTCCTGACTTTC. As protein: CASSPGGGRDSGANVLTF. The J gene is TRBJ2-6, the V gene TRBV11-2; weak D call: TRBD2 (7 bases). This CDR3 has 18 amino acids. Trimming left V 5 bases short and J 0 bases short, with 17 bases between. Germline V CDR1 and CDR2: SGHAT, FQNNGV.

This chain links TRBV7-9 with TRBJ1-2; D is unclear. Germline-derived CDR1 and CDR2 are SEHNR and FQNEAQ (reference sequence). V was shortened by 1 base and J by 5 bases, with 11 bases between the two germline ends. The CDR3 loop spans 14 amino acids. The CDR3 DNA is TGTGCCAGCAGCTTAGGGGCCGGCGAGTATGGCTACACCTTC. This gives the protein CASSLGAGEYGYTF.

CDR3 DNA: TGCGCCAGCAGCGGAGGGGTCCCCCCCAACTACGAGCAGTACTTC. This gives the protein CASSGGVPPNYEQYF. The V gene is TRBV5-1, the J gene TRBJ2-7; tentative D call: TRBD2 (6 bases). Germline lookup yields CDR1 SGHRS and CDR2 YFSETQ. V lost 4 bases and J lost 3, with 17 bases in between. The CDR3 totals 15 residues.

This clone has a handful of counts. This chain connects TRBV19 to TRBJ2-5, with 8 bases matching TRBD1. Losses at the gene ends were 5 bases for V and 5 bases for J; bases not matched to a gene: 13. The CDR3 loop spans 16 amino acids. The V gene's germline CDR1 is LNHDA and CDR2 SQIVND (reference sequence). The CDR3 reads CASSAGRDRTRETQYF. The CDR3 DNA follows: TGTGCCAGTAGTGCCGGCCGGGACAGGACGCGGGAGACCCAGTACTTC.

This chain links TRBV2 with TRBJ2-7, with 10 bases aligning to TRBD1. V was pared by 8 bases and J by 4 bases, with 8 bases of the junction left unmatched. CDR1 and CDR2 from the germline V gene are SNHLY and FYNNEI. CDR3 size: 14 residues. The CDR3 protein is CASGQDRGLYEQYF. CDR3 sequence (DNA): TGTGCCAGCGGCCAAGACAGGGGGCTGTACGAGCAGTACTTC.

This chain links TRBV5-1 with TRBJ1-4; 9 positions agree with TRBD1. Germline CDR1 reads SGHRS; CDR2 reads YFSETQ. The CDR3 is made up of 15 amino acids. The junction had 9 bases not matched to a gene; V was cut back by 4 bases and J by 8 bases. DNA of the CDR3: TGCGCCAGCAGCCCCAGGACAGGGGATGAAGAAAAACTGTTTTTT. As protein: CASSPRTGDEEKLFF.

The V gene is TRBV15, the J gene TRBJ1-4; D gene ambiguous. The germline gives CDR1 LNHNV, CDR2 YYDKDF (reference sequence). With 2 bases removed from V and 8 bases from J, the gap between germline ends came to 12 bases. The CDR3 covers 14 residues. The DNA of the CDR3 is TGTGCCACCAGCAGACGAGACAAGCGAGAAAAACTGTTTTTT. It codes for CATSRRDKREKLFF.

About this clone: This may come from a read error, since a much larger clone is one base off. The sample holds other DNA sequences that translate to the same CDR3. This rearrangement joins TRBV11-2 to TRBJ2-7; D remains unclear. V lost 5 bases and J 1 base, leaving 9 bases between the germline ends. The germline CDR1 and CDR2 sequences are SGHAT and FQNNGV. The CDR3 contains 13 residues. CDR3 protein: CASSLGSSYEQYF. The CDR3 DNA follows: TGTGCCAGCAGCCTAGGGTCATCCTACGAGCAGTACTTC.

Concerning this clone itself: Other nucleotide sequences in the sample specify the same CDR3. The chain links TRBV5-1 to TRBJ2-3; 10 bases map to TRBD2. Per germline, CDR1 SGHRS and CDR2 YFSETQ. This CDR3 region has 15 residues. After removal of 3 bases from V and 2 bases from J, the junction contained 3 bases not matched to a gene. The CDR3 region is CASSSLAGITDTQYF. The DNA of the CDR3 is TGCGCCAGCAGCTCACTAGCGGGGATCACAGATACGCAGTATTTT.

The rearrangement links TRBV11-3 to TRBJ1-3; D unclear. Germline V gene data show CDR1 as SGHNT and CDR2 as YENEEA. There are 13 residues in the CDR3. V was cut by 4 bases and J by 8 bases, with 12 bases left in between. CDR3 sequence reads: CASSSEGQDTIYF. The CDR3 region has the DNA TGTGCCAGCAGCTCGGAAGGTCAGGACACCATATATTTT.

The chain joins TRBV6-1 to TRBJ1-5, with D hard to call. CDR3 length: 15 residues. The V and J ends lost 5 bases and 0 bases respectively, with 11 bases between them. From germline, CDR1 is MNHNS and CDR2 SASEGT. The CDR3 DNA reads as TGTGCCAGCAGTCAACAGCCGTATAGCAATCAGCCCCAGCATTTT. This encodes CASSQQPYSNQPQHF.

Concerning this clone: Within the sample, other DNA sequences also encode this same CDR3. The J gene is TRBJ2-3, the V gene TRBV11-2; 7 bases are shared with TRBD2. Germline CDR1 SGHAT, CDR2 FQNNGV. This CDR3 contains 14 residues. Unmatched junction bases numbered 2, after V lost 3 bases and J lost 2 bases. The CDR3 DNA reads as TGTGCCAGCAGCTTGGGAGGGGTCACAGATACGCAGTATTTT. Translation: CASSLGGVTDTQYF.

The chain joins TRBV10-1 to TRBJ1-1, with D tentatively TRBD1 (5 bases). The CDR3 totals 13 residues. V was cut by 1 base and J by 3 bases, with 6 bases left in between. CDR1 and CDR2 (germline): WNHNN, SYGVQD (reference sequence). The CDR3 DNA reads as TGCGCCAGCAGTGAGTGGGACTACACTGAAGCTTTCTTT. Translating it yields CASSEWDYTEAFF.

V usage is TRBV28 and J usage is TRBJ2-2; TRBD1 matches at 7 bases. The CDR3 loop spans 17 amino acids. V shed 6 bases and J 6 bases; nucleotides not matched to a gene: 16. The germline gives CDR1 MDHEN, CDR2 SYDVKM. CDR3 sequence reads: CASRSGTVEKGAGELFF. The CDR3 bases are TGTGCCAGCAGATCCGGGACAGTTGAGAAAGGGGCCGGGGAGCTGTTTTTT.

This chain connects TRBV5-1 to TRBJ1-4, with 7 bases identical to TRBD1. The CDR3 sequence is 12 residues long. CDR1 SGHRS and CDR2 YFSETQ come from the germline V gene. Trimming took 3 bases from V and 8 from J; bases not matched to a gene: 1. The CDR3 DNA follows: TGCGCCAGCAGCTCAGGGGGAGAAAAACTGTTTTTT. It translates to CASSSGGEKLFF.

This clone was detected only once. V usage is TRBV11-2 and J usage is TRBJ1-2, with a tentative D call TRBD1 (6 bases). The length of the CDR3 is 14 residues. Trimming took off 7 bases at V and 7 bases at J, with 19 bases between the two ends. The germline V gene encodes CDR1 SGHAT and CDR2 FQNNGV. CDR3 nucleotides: TGTGCCAGCACCATTAACTCAGGGGCGGGTGGCTACACCTTC. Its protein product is CASTINSGAGGYTF.

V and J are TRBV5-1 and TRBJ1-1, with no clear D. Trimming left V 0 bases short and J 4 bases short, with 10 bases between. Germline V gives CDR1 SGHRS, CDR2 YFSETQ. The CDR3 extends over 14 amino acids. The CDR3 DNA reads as TGCGCCAGCAGCTTGGGGGAGGGAGGCACTGAAGCTTTCTTT. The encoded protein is CASSLGEGGTEAFF. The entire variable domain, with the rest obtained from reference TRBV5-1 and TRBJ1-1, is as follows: KAGVTQTPRYLIKTRGQQVTLSCSPISGHRSVSWYQQTPGQGLQFLFEYFSETQRNKGNFPGRFSGRQFSNSRSEMNVSTLELGDSALYLCASSLGEGGTEAFFGQGTRLTVV.

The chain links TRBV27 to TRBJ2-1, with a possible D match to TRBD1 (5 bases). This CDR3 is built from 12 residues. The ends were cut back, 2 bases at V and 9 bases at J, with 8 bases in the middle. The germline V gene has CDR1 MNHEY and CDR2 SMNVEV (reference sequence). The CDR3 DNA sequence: TGTGCCAGCAGTTTACAGGGTGGTGAGCAGTTCTTC. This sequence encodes CASSLQGGEQFF.

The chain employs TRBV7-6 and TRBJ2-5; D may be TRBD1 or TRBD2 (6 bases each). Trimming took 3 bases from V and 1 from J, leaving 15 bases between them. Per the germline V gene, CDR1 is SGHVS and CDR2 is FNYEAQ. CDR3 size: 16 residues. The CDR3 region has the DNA TGTGCCAGCAGCTTGGCGTTTGGGGGGCCCCAAGAGACCCAGTACTTC. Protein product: CASSLAFGGPQETQYF. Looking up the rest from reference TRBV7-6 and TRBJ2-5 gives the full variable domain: GAGVSQSPRYKVTKRGQDVALRCDPISGHVSLYWYRQALGQGPEFLTYFNYEAQQDKSGLPNDRFSAERPEGSISTLTIQRTEQRDSAMYRCASSLAFGGPQETQYFGPGTRLLVL.